This note documents a single T cell receptor beta chain sequence. These data come from a study of blood T cell repertoires in COVID-19. Repertoires were generated with immunoSEQ multiplex PCR, while TCRdb's copy carries only in-frame clones and drops some. The sample holds approximately 44,000 clones, about 90% seen once. CDR3 length equals 15 residues. Trimming pared 1 base from V and 7 bases from J, leaving 13 bases between. The germline V gene has CDR1 LGHDT and CDR2 YNNKEL (reference sequence). Sequencing was performed on peripheral blood. V usage is TRBV3-1 (or the pseudogene TRBV3-2) and J usage is TRBJ1-4, with D maybe TRBD1 (5 bases). The source is a man in his sixties with acute or convalescent COVID-19. CDR3 nucleotides: TGTGCCAGCAGCCAAGCTGAGGCAAGGGGTGAAAAACTGTTTTTT. As protein: CASSQAEARGEKLFF.